This paragraph covers one T cell receptor beta chain sequence. The CDR3 has 13 amino acids. The germline V gene has CDR1 SGDLS and CDR2 YYNGEE. V lost 0 bases to trimming and J lost 7 bases, with 8 bases between them. This sample is drawn from a study of blood T cell repertoires in COVID-19. Across the whole study: Samples taken during acute and convalescent COVID-19 were collected in the United States, Italy and Spain. PBMCs, B-cell-depleted T cells, or T cells provided the cDNA or gDNA that made up the material.

Recruited during active infection, patients (from Seattle) were subsequently followed longitudinally. In the original analysis: From reference gene primer amplification, estimates of nucleated cell counts were derived. Here immunoSEQ multiplex PCR was the method, and the copy in TCRdb shows in-frame clones only, minus some. V, J and clone size derive from that table, while D and trimming were established from the DNA sequence. This table has approximately 110,000 clones, 60% to 80% appearing once. This clonotype was obtained from an elderly man with COVID-19, enrolled during active disease. V usage is TRBV9 and J usage is TRBJ2-1, with D unresolved. The sample taken for sequencing was peripheral blood. The DNA for the CDR3 is TGTGCCAGCAGCGTAGCGCCTCGGAATGAGCAGTTCTTC. Translating it yields CASSVAPRNEQFF.